This is a list of T cell receptor beta chains from one sample in a study of early T cells in non-severe SARS-CoV-2 infection. TCRdb analysed the 5' RACE reads with MiXCR anew, one entry per CDR3 protein. The repertoire holds some 73,000 distinct CDR3 sequences, with less than 15% as singletons. Source material: whole blood. These receptors came from an adult who was a healthcare worker with PCR-confirmed SARS-CoV-2 infection or an uninfected control (not recorded which). CDR3s include the opening cysteine and the closing phenylalanine or tryptophan. Each record gives: CDR3 protein, V gene, clone size, J gene, D gene. The D gene is left open where the match is weak. Where a row states a size, it is once, few, many or the class of an expanded clone; other rows omit it.

CDR3aa: CASSLRREGLGTDTQYF; v_gene: TRBV7-6; abundance: many; j_gene: TRBJ2-3; d_gene: TRBD2
CDR3aa: CASSTLAPPYGYTF; v_gene: TRBV25-1; abundance: few; j_gene: TRBJ1-2; d_gene: NA
CDR3aa: CASSYRTGGINYGYTF; v_gene: TRBV7-9; abundance: many; j_gene: TRBJ1-2; d_gene: TRBD1
CDR3aa: CASSRDLPGLAAGELFF; v_gene: TRBV7-8; abundance: few; j_gene: TRBJ2-2; d_gene: TRBD2
CDR3aa: CASSSDRDSEAFF; v_gene: TRBV7-3; abundance: NA; j_gene: TRBJ1-1; d_gene: NA
CDR3aa: CASRGGFQGGELFF; v_gene: TRBV6-6; abundance: few; j_gene: TRBJ2-2; d_gene: NA
CDR3aa: CSASPYRSDYNSPLHF; v_gene: TRBV20-1; abundance: few; j_gene: TRBJ1-6; d_gene: NA
CDR3aa: CASSSSGSTDTQYF; v_gene: TRBV7-8; abundance: medium-sized; j_gene: TRBJ2-3; d_gene: NA
CDR3aa: CSARWSGRGDEQFF; v_gene: TRBV20-1; abundance: many; j_gene: TRBJ2-1; d_gene: NA
CDR3aa: CASSLSQSALEEKLFF; v_gene: TRBV5-1; abundance: few; j_gene: TRBJ1-4; d_gene: NA
CDR3aa: CASSPRERGSSYNEQFF; v_gene: TRBV19; abundance: NA; j_gene: TRBJ2-1; d_gene: TRBD2
CDR3aa: CSVEGGALTKNIQYF; v_gene: TRBV29-1; abundance: many; j_gene: TRBJ2-4; d_gene: NA
CDR3aa: CASNLPGRTGELFF; v_gene: TRBV2; abundance: NA; j_gene: TRBJ2-2; d_gene: NA
CDR3aa: CASSLAGGPDEQFF; v_gene: TRBV11-2; abundance: few; j_gene: TRBJ2-1; d_gene: TRBD2
CDR3aa: CATSIGGWQETQYF; v_gene: TRBV24-1; abundance: NA; j_gene: TRBJ2-5; d_gene: NA
CDR3aa: CASSPSGTGGPYEQYF; v_gene: TRBV25-1; abundance: NA; j_gene: TRBJ2-7; d_gene: TRBD1
CDR3aa: CASSLITGTRGANVLTF; v_gene: TRBV11-2; abundance: NA; j_gene: TRBJ2-6; d_gene: NA
CDR3aa: CASSLVPYEQYF; v_gene: TRBV28; abundance: NA; j_gene: TRBJ2-7; d_gene: NA
CDR3aa: CASSLGGGAYNEQFF; v_gene: TRBV5-1; abundance: NA; j_gene: TRBJ2-1; d_gene: TRBD1
CDR3aa: CASSGDTSGRVDTQYF; v_gene: TRBV6-6; abundance: many; j_gene: TRBJ2-3; d_gene: TRBD2
CDR3aa: CSARRDRDTGELFF; v_gene: TRBV20-1; abundance: NA; j_gene: TRBJ2-2; d_gene: TRBD1
CDR3aa: CASCSRDRGYEQYF; v_gene: TRBV5-1; abundance: many; j_gene: TRBJ2-7; d_gene: TRBD1
CDR3aa: CSVSGGASDTQYF; v_gene: TRBV29-1; abundance: few; j_gene: TRBJ2-3; d_gene: TRBD1
CDR3aa: CASSLLPQDTEAFF; v_gene: TRBV3-1; abundance: once; j_gene: TRBJ1-1; d_gene: NA
CDR3aa: CASSPEGGRALGEQFF; v_gene: TRBV9; abundance: many; j_gene: TRBJ2-1; d_gene: TRBD2
CDR3aa: CASSQAHGQAIYEQYF; v_gene: TRBV4-1; abundance: NA; j_gene: TRBJ2-7; d_gene: TRBD1
CDR3aa: CASSLFLGQGFQQETQYF; v_gene: TRBV28; abundance: few; j_gene: TRBJ2-5; d_gene: TRBD1
CDR3aa: CASRPSDGSNTGELFF; v_gene: TRBV6-6; abundance: NA; j_gene: TRBJ2-2; d_gene: NA
CDR3aa: CASSPRDGNTEAFF; v_gene: TRBV13; abundance: many; j_gene: TRBJ1-1; d_gene: NA
CDR3aa: CASSLTAPFLEAFF; v_gene: TRBV7-9; abundance: many; j_gene: TRBJ1-1; d_gene: NA
CDR3aa: CASSRGPRAQETQYF; v_gene: TRBV5-1; abundance: few; j_gene: TRBJ2-5; d_gene: NA
CDR3aa: CASSFEFFRGYTF; v_gene: TRBV11-2; abundance: many; j_gene: TRBJ1-2; d_gene: NA
CDR3aa: CASSYGTGKENFF; v_gene: TRBV5-1; abundance: few; j_gene: TRBJ1-1; d_gene: TRBD1
CDR3aa: CASSQDTRGYTF; v_gene: TRBV3-1; abundance: many; j_gene: TRBJ1-2; d_gene: NA
CDR3aa: CASSLVSGGVEQFF; v_gene: TRBV7-9; abundance: NA; j_gene: TRBJ2-1; d_gene: TRBD1
CDR3aa: CASSETGSSYEQYF; v_gene: TRBV9; abundance: many; j_gene: TRBJ2-7; d_gene: TRBD1
CDR3aa: CASSRGLAGGLTRVQFF; v_gene: TRBV11-2; abundance: few; j_gene: TRBJ2-1; d_gene: TRBD2
CDR3aa: CASSYGGYEQYF; v_gene: TRBV28; abundance: NA; j_gene: TRBJ2-7; d_gene: NA
CDR3aa: CASSPLGGGNQPQHF; v_gene: TRBV7-2; abundance: NA; j_gene: TRBJ1-5; d_gene: NA
CDR3aa: CASSLSRGEDYEQYF; v_gene: TRBV11-2; abundance: few; j_gene: TRBJ2-7; d_gene: TRBD2
CDR3aa: CASSHDLSGANVLTF; v_gene: TRBV7-6; abundance: few; j_gene: TRBJ2-6; d_gene: NA
CDR3aa: CASSLALTDEQYF; v_gene: TRBV5-1; abundance: few; j_gene: TRBJ2-7; d_gene: NA